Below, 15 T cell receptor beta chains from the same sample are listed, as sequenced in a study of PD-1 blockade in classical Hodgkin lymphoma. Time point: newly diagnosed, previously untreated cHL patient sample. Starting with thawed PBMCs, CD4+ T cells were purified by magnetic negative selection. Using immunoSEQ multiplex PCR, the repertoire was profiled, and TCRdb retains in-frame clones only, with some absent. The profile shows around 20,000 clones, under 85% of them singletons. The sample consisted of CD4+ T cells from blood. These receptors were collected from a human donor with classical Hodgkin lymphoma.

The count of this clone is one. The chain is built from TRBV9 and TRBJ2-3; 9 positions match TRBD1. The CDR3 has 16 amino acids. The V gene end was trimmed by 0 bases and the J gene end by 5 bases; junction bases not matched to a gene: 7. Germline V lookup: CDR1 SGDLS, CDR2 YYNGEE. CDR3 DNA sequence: TGTGCCAGCAGCGTAGCCGGGGGACAGGGAGGAGATACGCAGTATTTT. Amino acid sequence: CASSVAGGQGGDTQYF.

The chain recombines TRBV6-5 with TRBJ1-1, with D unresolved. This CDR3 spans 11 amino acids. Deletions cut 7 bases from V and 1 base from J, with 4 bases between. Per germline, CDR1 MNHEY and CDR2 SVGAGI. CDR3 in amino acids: CASTWNTEAFF. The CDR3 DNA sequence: TGTGCCAGCACGTGGAACACTGAAGCTTTCTTT.

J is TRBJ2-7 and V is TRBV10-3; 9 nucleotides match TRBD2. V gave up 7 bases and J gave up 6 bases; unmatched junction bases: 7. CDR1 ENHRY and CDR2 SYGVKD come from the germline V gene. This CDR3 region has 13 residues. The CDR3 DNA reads TGTGCCATCAAGGATAGCGGGAGTGGCGAGCAGTACTTC. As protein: CAIKDSGSGEQYF.

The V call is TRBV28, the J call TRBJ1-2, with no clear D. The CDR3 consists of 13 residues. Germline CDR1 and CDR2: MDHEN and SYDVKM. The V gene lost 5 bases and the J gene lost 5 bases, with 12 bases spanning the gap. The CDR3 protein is CASSPGRSYGYTF. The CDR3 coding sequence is TGTGCCAGCAGTCCCGGGCGATCTTATGGCTACACCTTC.

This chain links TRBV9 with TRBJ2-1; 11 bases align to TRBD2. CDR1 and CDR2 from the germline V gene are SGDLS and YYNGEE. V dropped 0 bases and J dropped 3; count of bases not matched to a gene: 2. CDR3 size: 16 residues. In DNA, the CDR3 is TGTGCCAGCAGCGTAGAGGGACTAGCGGTCTACAATGAGCAGTTCTTC. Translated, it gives CASSVEGLAVYNEQFF. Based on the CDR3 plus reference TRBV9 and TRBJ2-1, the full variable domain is DSGVTQTPKHLITATGQRVTLRCSPRSGDLSVYWYQQSLDQGLQFLIQYYNGEERAKGNILERFSAQQFPDLHSELNLSSLELGDSALYFCASSVEGLAVYNEQFFGPGTRLTVL.

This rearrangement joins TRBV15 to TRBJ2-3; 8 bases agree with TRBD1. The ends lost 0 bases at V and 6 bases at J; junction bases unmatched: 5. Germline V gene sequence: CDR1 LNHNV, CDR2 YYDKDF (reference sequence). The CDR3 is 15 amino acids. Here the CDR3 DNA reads TGTGCCACCAGCAGAGAGGACAGGGACGTGGATACGCAGTATTTT. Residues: CATSREDRDVDTQYF.

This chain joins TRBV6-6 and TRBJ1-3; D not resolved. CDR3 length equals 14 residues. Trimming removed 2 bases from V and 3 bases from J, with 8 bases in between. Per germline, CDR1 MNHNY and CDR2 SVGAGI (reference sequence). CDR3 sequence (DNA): TGTGCCAGCAGTTACAGGCCCTGTGGAAACACCATATATTTT. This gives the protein CASSYRPCGNTIYF.

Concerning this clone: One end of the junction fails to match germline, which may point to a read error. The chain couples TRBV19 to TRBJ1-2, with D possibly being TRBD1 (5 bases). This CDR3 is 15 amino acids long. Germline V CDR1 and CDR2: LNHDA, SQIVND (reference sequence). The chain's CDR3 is CASSITGQGMSGYAF. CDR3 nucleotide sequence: TGTGCCAGTAGTATAACGGGCCAGGGCATGAGCGGCTACGCCTTC.

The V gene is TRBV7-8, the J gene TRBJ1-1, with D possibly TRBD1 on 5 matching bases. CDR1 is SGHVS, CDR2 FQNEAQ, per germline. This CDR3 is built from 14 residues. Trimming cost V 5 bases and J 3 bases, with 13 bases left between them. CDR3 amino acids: CASSGRGGDTEAFF. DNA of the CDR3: TGTGCCAGCAGCGGACGTGGGGGGGACACTGAAGCTTTCTTT.

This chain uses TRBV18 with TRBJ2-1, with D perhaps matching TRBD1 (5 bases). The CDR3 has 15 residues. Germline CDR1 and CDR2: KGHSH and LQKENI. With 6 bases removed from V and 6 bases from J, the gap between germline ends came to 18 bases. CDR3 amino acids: CASSPDPGKGNEQFF. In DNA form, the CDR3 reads TGTGCCAGCTCTCCGGACCCAGGGAAGGGCAATGAGCAGTTCTTC.

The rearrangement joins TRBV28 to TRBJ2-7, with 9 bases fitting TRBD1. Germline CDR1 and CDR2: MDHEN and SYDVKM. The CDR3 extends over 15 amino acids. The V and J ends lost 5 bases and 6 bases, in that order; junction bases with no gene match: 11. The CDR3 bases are TGTGCCAGCAGTCCCCCTGGGACAGGGAGGGTCGAGCAGTACTTC. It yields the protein CASSPPGTGRVEQYF.

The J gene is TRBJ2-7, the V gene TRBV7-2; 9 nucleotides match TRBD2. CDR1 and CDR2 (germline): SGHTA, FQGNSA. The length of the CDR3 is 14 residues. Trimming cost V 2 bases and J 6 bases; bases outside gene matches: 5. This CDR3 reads CASSLSSGKPEQYF. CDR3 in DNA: TGTGCCAGCAGCTTATCTAGCGGGAAGCCCGAGCAGTACTTC.

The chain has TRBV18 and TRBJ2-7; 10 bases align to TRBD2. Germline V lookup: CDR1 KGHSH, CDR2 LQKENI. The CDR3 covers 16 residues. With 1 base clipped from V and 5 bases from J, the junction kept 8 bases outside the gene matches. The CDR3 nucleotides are TGTGCCAGCTCACCACTTCCTAGCGGGAGATCCAACGAGCAGTACTTC. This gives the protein CASSPLPSGRSNEQYF. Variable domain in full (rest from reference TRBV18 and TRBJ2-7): NAGVMQNPRHLVRRRGQEARLRCSPMKGHSHVYWYRQLPEEGLKFMVYLQKENIIDESGMPKERFSAEFPKEGPSILRIQQVVRGDSAAYFCASSPLPSGRSNEQYFGPGTRLTVT.

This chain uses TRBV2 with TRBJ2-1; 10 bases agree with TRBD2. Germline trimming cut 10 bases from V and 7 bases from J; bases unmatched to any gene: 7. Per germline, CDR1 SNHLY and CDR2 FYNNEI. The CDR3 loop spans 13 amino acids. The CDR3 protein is CANVASGSNEQFF. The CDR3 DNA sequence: TGTGCCAATGTGGCTAGCGGGAGTAATGAGCAGTTCTTC.

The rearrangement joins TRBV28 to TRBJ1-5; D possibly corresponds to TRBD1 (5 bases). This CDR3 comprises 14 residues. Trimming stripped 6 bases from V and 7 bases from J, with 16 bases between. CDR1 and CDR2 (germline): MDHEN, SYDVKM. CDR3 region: CASSPPGEGQPQHF. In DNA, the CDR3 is TGTGCCAGCAGCCCTCCGGGGGAGGGCCAGCCCCAGCATTTT.